This T cell receptor beta chain is drawn from a study of identical twins. V lost 0 bases, J lost 4 bases, and 4 bases stayed unmatched. Per germline, CDR1 MNHEY and CDR2 SVGAGI. This CDR3 comprises 17 residues. A single record per CDR3 protein comes from TCRdb applying MiXCR to the 5' RACE reads. This table has just over 500,000 distinct CDR3 sequences, roughly 21% appearing once. These data were also reused for a study on T cells expressing NK-cell markers. That work states: The use of an anti-gamma-delta TCR antibody, which was added in several experiments, restricted sorting to T cells expressing alpha-beta TCR. These clonotypes additionally ranked first within the CD3+CD56-NKG2C+ fraction of a few donors.

Sequencing input: CD4+ T cells sorted from blood. The chain joins TRBV6-5 to TRBJ2-6, with 9 bases matching TRBD1. This clonotype originated in a woman under 30 in good health. CDR3 loop: CASSYSGQGSGANVLTF. The CDR3 DNA sequence: TGTGCCAGCAGTTACTCCGGACAGGGGTCCGGGGCCAACGTCCTGACTTTC.